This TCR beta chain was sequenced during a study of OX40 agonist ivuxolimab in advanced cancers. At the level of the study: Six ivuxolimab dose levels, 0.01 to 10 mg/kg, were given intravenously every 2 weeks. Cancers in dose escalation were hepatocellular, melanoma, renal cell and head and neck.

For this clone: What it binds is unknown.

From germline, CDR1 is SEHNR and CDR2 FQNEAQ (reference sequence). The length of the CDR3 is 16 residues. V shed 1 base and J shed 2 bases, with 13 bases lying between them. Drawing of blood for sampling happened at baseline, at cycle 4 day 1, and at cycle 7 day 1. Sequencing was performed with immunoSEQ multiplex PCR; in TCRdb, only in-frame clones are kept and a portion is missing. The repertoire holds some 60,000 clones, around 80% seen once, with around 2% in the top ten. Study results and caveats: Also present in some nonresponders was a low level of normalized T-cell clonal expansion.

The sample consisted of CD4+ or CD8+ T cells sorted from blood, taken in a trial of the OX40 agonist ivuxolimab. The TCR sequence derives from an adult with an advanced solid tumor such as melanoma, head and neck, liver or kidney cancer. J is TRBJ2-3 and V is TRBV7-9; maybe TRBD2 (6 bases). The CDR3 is CASSLGLRGNTDTQYF. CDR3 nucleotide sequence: TGTGCCAGCAGCTTAGGATTGCGGGGAAACACAGATACGCAGTATTTT.